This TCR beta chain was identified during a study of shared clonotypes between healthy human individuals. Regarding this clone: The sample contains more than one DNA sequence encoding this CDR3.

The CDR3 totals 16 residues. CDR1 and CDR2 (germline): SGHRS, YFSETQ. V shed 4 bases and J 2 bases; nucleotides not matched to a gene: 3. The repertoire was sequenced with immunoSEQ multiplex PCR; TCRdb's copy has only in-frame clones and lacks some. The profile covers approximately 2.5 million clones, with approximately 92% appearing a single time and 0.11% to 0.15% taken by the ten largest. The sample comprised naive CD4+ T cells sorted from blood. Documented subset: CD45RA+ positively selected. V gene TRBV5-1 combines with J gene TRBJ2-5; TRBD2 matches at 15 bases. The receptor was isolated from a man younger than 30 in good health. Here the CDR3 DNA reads TGCGCCAGCAGCGGGGGACTAGCGGGAGGACAAGAGACCCAGTACTTC. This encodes CASSGGLAGGQETQYF.